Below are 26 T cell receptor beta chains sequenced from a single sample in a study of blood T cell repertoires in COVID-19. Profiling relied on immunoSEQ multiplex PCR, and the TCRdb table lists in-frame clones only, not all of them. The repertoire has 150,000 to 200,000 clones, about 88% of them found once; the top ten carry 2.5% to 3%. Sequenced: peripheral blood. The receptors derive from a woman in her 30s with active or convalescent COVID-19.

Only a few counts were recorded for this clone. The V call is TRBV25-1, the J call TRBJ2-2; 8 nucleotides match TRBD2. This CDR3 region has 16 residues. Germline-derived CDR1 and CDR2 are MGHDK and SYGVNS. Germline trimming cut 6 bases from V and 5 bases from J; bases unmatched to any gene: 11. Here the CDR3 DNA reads TGTGCCAGCAGAAACCCCCGGGGGGGAAAAACCGGGGAGCTGTTTTTT. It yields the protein CASRNPRGGKTGELFF.

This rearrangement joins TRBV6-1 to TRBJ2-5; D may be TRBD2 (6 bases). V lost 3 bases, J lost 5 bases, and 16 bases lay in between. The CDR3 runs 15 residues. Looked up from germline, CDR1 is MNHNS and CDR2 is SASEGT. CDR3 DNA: TGTGCCAGCAGTGAGGAGGGACTTAGGGTCGAGACCCAGTACTTC. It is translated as CASSEEGLRVETQYF.

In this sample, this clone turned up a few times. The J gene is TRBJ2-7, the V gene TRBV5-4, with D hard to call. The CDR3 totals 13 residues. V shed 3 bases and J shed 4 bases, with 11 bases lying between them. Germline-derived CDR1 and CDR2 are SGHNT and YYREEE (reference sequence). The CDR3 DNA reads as TGTGCCAGCAGCTCAAACCCTCAGTACGAGCAGTACTTC. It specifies CASSSNPQYEQYF.

CDR3 coding DNA: TGTGCCAGCAGGAGGGACATCGGCTACACCTTC. It yields the protein CASRRDIGYTF. The chain recombines TRBV6-5 with TRBJ1-2; D might be TRBD1 (6 bases). The germline V gene encodes CDR1 MNHEY and CDR2 SVGAGI. Trimming shortened V by 6 bases and J by 8 bases, and 10 bases separated the two germline ends. This CDR3 has 11 residues.

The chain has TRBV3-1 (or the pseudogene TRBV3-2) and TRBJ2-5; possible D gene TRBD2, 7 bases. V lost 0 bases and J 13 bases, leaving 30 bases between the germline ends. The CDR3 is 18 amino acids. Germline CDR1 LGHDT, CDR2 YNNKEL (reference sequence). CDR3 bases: TGTGCCAGCAGCCAAGAGAGGTGGGAGCCTAGCGGAGCCCGAGGGGGGTACTTC. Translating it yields CASSQERWEPSGARGGYF.

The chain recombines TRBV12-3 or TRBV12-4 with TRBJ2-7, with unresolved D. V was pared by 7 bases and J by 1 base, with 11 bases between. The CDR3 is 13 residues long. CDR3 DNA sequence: TGTGCCAGCACCCCTGGTCAGTCCTACGAGCAGTACTTC. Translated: CASTPGQSYEQYF.

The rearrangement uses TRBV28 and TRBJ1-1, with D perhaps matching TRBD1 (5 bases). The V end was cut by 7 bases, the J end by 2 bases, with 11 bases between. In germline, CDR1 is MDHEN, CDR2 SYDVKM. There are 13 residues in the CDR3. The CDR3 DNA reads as TGTGCCAGCACCTTAACAGGAAACACTGAAGCTTTCTTT. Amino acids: CASTLTGNTEAFF.

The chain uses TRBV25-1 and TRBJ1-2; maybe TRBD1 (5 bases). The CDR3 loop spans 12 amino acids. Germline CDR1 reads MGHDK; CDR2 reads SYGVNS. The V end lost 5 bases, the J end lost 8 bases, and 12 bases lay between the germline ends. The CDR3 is CASSTREGGYTF. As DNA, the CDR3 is TGTGCCAGCAGTACCAGGGAAGGGGGCTACACCTTC.

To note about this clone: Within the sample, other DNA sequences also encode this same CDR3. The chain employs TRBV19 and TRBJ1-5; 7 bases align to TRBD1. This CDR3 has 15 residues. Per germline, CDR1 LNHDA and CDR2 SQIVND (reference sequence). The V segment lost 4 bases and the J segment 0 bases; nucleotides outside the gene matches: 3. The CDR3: CASSRQGYSNQPQHF. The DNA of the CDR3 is TGTGCCAGTAGTAGACAGGGTTATAGCAATCAGCCCCAGCATTTT.

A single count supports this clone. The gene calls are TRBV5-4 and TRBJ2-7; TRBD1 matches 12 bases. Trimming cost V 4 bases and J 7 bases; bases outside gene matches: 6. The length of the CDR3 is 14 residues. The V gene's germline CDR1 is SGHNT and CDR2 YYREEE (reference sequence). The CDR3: CASSLGQGAREQYF. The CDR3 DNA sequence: TGTGCCAGCAGCCTGGGACAGGGGGCGAGAGAGCAGTACTTC.

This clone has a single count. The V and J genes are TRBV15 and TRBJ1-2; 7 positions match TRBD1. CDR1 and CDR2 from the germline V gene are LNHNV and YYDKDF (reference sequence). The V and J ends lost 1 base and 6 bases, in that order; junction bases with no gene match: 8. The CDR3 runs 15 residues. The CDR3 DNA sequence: TGTGCCACCAGCAGAGCGAACAGGGGTAGGGATGGCTACACCTTC. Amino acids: CATSRANRGRDGYTF.

Here the CDR3 reads CASSLGAGGYEQYF. The CDR3 DNA is TGTGCCAGCAGCTTGGGGGCAGGGGGCTACGAGCAGTACTTC. V is TRBV5-4 and J is TRBJ2-7, with TRBD1 matching over 7 bases. Germline V gives CDR1 SGHNT, CDR2 YYREEE (reference sequence). The CDR3 extends over 14 amino acids. V lost 0 bases and J lost 3; bases outside the gene matches: 3.

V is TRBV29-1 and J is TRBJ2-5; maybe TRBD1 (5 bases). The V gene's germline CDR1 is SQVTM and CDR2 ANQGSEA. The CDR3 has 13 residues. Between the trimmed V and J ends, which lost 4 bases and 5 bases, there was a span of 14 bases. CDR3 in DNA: TGCAGCGTTGGCCCCCAGGGATTGGAGACCCAGTACTTC. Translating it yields CSVGPQGLETQYF.

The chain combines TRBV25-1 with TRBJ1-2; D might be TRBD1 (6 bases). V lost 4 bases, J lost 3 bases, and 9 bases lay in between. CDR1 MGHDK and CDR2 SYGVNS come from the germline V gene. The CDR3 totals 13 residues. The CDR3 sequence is CASSGGGHYGYTF. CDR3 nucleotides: TGTGCCAGCAGTGGGGGGGGCCACTATGGCTACACCTTC.

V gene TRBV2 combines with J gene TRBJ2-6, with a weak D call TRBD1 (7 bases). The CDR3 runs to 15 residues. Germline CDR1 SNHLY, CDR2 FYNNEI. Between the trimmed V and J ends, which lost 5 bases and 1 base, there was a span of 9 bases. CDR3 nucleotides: TGTGCCAGCAGTCCAGGGGGGTCTGGGGCCAACGTCCTGACTTTC. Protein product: CASSPGGSGANVLTF.

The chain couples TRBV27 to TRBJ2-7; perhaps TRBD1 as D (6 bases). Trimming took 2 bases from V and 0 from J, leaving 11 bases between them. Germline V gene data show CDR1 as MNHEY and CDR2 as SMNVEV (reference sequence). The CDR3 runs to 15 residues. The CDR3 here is CASSLRLDSSYEQYF. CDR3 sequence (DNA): TGTGCCAGCAGTTTAAGATTGGACAGCTCCTACGAGCAGTACTTC.

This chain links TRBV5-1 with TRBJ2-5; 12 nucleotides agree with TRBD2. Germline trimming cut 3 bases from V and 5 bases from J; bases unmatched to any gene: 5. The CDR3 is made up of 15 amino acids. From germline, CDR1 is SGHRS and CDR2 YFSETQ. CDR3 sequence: CASSSPTSGSETQYF. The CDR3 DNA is TGCGCCAGCAGCTCACCGACTAGCGGGAGTGAGACCCAGTACTTC.

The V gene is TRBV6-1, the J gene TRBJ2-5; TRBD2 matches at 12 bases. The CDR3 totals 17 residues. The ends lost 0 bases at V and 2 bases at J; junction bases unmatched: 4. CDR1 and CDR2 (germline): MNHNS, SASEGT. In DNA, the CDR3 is TGTGCCAGCAGTGAAGCTTCGACTAGCGGGAGTCAAGAGACCCAGTACTTC. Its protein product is CASSEASTSGSQETQYF.

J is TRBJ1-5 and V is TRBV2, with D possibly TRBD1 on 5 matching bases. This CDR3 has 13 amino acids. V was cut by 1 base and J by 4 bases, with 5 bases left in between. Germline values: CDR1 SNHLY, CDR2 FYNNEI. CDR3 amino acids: CASSEEGNQPQHF. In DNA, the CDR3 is TGTGCCAGCAGTGAAGAGGGGAATCAGCCCCAGCATTTT.

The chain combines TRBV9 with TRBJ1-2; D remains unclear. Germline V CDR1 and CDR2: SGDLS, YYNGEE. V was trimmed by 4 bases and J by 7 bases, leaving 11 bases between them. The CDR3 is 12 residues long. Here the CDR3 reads CASSPRSGGYTF. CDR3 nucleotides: TGTGCCAGCAGCCCTCGAAGCGGTGGCTACACCTTC.

DNA of the CDR3: TGTGCCAGCAGCCTCCGATTAGCGGGAGGAGGTTGGTACAATGAGCAGTTCTTC. It is translated as CASSLRLAGGGWYNEQFF. The rearrangement uses TRBV5-4 and TRBJ2-1; 10 positions match TRBD2. The CDR3 runs 18 residues. Germline loops: CDR1 SGHNT, CDR2 YYREEE (reference sequence). V trimming: 4 bases; J trimming: 4 bases; junction bases outside the gene matches: 14.

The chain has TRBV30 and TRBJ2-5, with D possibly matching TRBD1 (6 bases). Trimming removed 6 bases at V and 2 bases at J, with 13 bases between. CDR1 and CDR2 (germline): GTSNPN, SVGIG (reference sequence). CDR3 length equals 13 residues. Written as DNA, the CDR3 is TGTGCCTGCCACAACAGGGAGCAAGAGACCCAGTACTTC. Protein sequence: CACHNREQETQYF.

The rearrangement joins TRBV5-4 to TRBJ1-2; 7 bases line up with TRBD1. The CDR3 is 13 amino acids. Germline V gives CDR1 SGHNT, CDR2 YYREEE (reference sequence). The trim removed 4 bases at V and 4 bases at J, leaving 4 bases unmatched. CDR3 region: CASSQGQSYGYTF. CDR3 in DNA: TGTGCCAGCAGCCAGGGACAGAGCTATGGCTACACCTTC.

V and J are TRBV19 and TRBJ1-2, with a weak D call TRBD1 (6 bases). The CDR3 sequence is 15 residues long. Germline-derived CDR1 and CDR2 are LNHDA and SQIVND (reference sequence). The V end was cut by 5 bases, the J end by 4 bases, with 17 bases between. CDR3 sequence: CASSPTGQKGYGYTF. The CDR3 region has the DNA TGTGCCAGTAGTCCAACGGGACAAAAGGGCTATGGCTACACCTTC.

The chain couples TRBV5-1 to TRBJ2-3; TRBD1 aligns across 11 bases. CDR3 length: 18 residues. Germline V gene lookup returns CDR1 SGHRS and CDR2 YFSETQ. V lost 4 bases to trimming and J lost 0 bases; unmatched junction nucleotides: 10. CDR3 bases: TGCGCCAGCAGCCCCGGGACAGGGGGGACTTTTAGCACAGATACGCAGTATTTT. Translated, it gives CASSPGTGGTFSTDTQYF.

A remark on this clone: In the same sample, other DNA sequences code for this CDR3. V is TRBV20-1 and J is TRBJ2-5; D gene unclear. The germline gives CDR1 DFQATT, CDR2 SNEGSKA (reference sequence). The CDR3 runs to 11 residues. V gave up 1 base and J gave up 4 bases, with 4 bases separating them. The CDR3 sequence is CSARGRETQYF. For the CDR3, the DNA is TGCAGTGCTAGAGGGAGAGAGACCCAGTACTTC.